The source of this T cell receptor (beta chain) is a study of blood T cell repertoires in COVID-19. This CDR3 has 14 residues. CDR1 SQVTM and CDR2 ANQGSEA come from the germline V gene. The J segment lost 4 bases and the V segment lost 6 bases, leaving 6 bases of the junction unmatched. Some clones are missing from TCRdb's copy, which holds only in-frame ones; the method was immunoSEQ multiplex PCR. The table has 60,000 or so clones, roughly four fifths seen once. This rearrangement joins TRBV29-1 to TRBJ1-3; 10 nucleotides line up with TRBD1. The sequencing sample was made of peripheral blood. This clonotype was sampled from a woman over 75 with acute or convalescent COVID-19. CDR3 amino acids: CSVVGQGGGNTIYF. CDR3 nucleotide sequence: TGCAGCGTCGTCGGACAGGGGGGAGGAAACACCATATATTTT.